These 27 T cell receptor beta chains came from one sample sequenced in a study of CD8+ T cells in alopecia areata. The sequencing template was cDNA reverse transcribed from extracted RNA. TCRdb's copy holds only in-frame clones and misses some; the assay was immunoSEQ multiplex PCR. The data hold about 34,000 clones, with roughly 50% observed a single time. Sequenced sample: NKG2D-high CD8+ T cells sorted from blood. The receptors derive from a human donor with alopecia areata.

The CDR3 DNA reads as TGTGCCAGTAGCTTTGGCAATGAGCAGTTCTTC. Its protein product is CASSFGNEQFF. J is TRBJ2-1 and V is TRBV19; D is unresolved. The CDR3 is 11 residues long. The V gene lost 6 bases and the J gene lost 6 bases, with 6 bases spanning the gap. Germline CDR1 is LNHDA and CDR2 is SQIVND (reference sequence). Looking up the rest from reference TRBV19 and TRBJ2-1 gives the full variable domain: DGGITQSPKYLFRKEGQNVTLSCEQNLNHDAMYWYRQDPGQGLRLIYYSQIVNDFQKGDIAEGYSVSREKKESFPLTVTSAQKNPTAFYLCASSFGNEQFFGPGTRLTVL.

This clone was detected only once. The chain recombines TRBV27 with TRBJ2-7; TRBD1 agrees at 9 bases. V trimming: 6 bases; J trimming: 5 bases; junction bases outside the gene matches: 5. The V gene's germline CDR1 is MNHEY and CDR2 SMNVEV (reference sequence). CDR3 length: 13 amino acids. The CDR3 loop is CASSPGTGNEQYF. CDR3 DNA sequence: TGTGCCAGCAGCCCAGGGACAGGGAACGAGCAGTACTTC.

On this clone itself: An end of the junction does not agree with germline; a read error may underlie this. The V call is TRBV4-2, the J call TRBJ1-1, with D possibly being TRBD1 (5 bases). Germline V gene data show CDR1 as LGHNA and CDR2 as YNFKEQ. The CDR3 is 17 amino acids. CDR3 bases: TGTGCCAGCAGCCAACATGGGCAGGGACTCATGAACACTGGAGCTTTCTTT. It encodes CASSQHGQGLMNTGAFF.

This chain uses TRBV19 with TRBJ1-1; no clear D. Trimming cost V 7 bases and J 6 bases, with 18 bases left between them. CDR1 LNHDA and CDR2 SQIVND come from the germline V gene (reference sequence). The CDR3 covers 14 residues. CDR3 protein: CASTITGGLAEAFF. The DNA for the CDR3 is TGTGCCAGTACCATCACCGGTGGGTTGGCTGAAGCTTTCTTT.

This clone was seen only a few times. The rearrangement joins TRBV27 to TRBJ2-7; possibly TRBD1 or TRBD2 for D (6 bases each). The CDR3 is 13 residues long. Between the trimmed V and J ends, which lost 4 bases and 5 bases, there was a span of 12 bases. Germline V CDR1 and CDR2: MNHEY, SMNVEV (reference sequence). The CDR3 loop reads CASSWVGGNEQYF. The CDR3 DNA sequence: TGTGCCAGCAGTTGGGTCGGGGGCAACGAGCAGTACTTC.

V usage is TRBV6-6 and J usage is TRBJ1-2; 9 bases line up with TRBD1. The CDR3 runs to 15 residues. CDR1 is MNHNY and CDR2 is SVGAGI in the germline V gene (reference sequence). The V segment lost 3 bases and the J segment 6 bases; nucleotides outside the gene matches: 8. CDR3 coding DNA: TGTGCCAGCAGTTATGCCGGGACAGGGTGGGATGGCTACACCTTC. Translated: CASSYAGTGWDGYTF.

CDR3 DNA sequence: TGTGCCAGCAGCTTAGCCGGGACTAGCTCCTACAATGAGCAGTTCTTC. This sequence encodes CASSLAGTSSYNEQFF. The chain links TRBV7-2 to TRBJ2-1; 8 bases line up with TRBD2. Germline values: CDR1 SGHTA, CDR2 FQGNSA. Losses at the gene ends were 0 bases for V and 0 bases for J; bases not matched to a gene: 1. CDR3 length equals 16 residues.

This chain uses TRBV20-1 with TRBJ1-1; no definite D call. The CDR3 consists of 11 residues. Germline-derived CDR1 and CDR2 are DFQATT and SNEGSKA (reference sequence). Trimming removed 3 bases from V and 8 bases from J, with 10 bases in between. CDR3 DNA: TGCAGTGCTAGGTTGGTCACAGAAGCTTTCTTT. Translation: CSARLVTEAFF.

In its sample, this clone was seen a few times. This rearrangement joins TRBV7-9 to TRBJ2-3; TRBD2 matches 8 bases. There are 17 residues in the CDR3. CDR1 and CDR2 (germline): SEHNR, FQNEAQ (reference sequence). The trim removed 4 bases at V and 0 bases at J, leaving 9 bases unmatched. The CDR3 DNA is TGTGCCAGCAGCTCTTACGGACTAGCCTGGAGCACAGATACGCAGTATTTT. It codes for CASSSYGLAWSTDTQYF. The whole variable domain, remainder taken from reference TRBV7-9 and TRBJ2-3, is DTGVSQNPRHKITKRGQNVTFRCDPISEHNRLYWYRQTLGQGPEFLTYFQNEAQLEKSRLLSDRFSAERPKGSFSTLEIQRTEQGDSAMYLCASSSYGLAWSTDTQYFGPGTRLTVL.

The CDR3 sequence is CASSFGQGPGEQYF. Here the CDR3 DNA reads TGCGCCAGCAGCTTCGGCCAGGGACCAGGGGAGCAGTACTTC. The J gene is TRBJ2-7, the V gene TRBV5-1; D assignment may be TRBD1 or TRBD2 (5 bases each). CDR1 and CDR2 from the germline V gene are SGHRS and YFSETQ. Trimming stripped 2 bases from V and 7 bases from J, with 16 bases between. The CDR3 has 14 residues.

In this sample, this clone turned up a few times. Given the absence of the conserved phenylalanine or tryptophan at the CDR3 end, a read error is likely. Because the CDR3's place on the DNA is in doubt, the DNA is left out and the CDR3 is given as listed by TCRdb. V usage is TRBV2 and J usage is TRBJ2-3; TRBD2, the table's D call, lacks a check against the DNA. The CDR3 has 11 amino acids, counting both end residues. Germline CDR1 reads SNHLY; CDR2 reads FYNNEI. CDR3 sequence reads: CASSEGGGPQP.

The genes are TRBV29-1 and TRBJ2-3; no clear D. V gave up 0 bases and J gave up 4 bases, with 8 bases separating them. The CDR3 runs 13 residues. Germline lookup yields CDR1 SQVTM and CDR2 ANQGSEA. Here the CDR3 reads CSVEDSTPDTQYF. The CDR3 DNA follows: TGCAGCGTTGAAGATTCAACACCAGATACGCAGTATTTT.

V usage is TRBV7-2 and J usage is TRBJ2-1, with TRBD2 matching 11 bases. The germline V gene has CDR1 SGHTA and CDR2 FQGNSA. V lost 2 bases to trimming and J lost 4 bases; unmatched junction nucleotides: 1. This CDR3 has 15 residues. The CDR3 coding sequence is TGTGCCAGCAGCTTACTAGCGGGAGGATACAATGAGCAGTTCTTC. Protein product: CASSLLAGGYNEQFF.

This clone was found once. The chain uses TRBV7-9 and TRBJ1-2, with D possibly being TRBD1 (6 bases). Trimming shortened V by 5 bases and J by 4 bases, and 14 bases separated the two germline ends. CDR1 is SEHNR and CDR2 is FQNEAQ in the germline V gene (reference sequence). This CDR3 is 14 amino acids long. This CDR3 is CASSQMGGSYGYTF. CDR3 in DNA: TGTGCCAGCAGCCAAATGGGGGGCAGCTATGGCTACACCTTC.

The CDR3, as DNA: TGTGCCAGCAGCCAAGGGGGCGACAGGGGAGTCTCCTACGAGCAGTACTTC. Translated: CASSQGGDRGVSYEQYF. The rearrangement uses TRBV4-2 and TRBJ2-7, with 8 bases that match TRBD1. The CDR3 loop spans 17 amino acids. V was clipped by 1 base and J by 0 bases; unmatched bases: 8. Germline CDR1 and CDR2: LGHNA and YNFKEQ.

V is TRBV29-1 and J is TRBJ2-7, with TRBD2 as a possible D gene (6 bases). V was cut by 3 bases and J by 3 bases, with 21 bases left in between. The CDR3 consists of 16 residues. Germline loops: CDR1 SQVTM, CDR2 ANQGSEA. CDR3 sequence: CSVEGGEGKRGYEQYF. For the CDR3, the DNA is TGCAGCGTTGAGGGAGGCGAGGGGAAGAGGGGCTACGAGCAGTACTTC.

The V gene is TRBV7-9, the J gene TRBJ2-4, with 7 bases that match TRBD2. Germline CDR1 is SEHNR and CDR2 is FQNEAQ (reference sequence). V was clipped by 2 bases and J by 7 bases; unmatched bases: 2. The CDR3 loop spans 13 amino acids. This CDR3 is CASSLRGVNIQYF. CDR3 sequence (DNA): TGTGCCAGCAGCTTACGGGGGGTGAACATTCAGTACTTC.

The gene calls are TRBV2 and TRBJ2-7, with TRBD2 identical over 7 bases. Per the germline V gene, CDR1 is SNHLY and CDR2 is FYNNEI. V lost 7 bases and J lost 3; bases outside the gene matches: 9. This CDR3 region has 14 residues. The CDR3 region has the DNA TGTGCCAGCACTCAGTATGGGGGGGGCTACGAGCAGTACTTC. This gives the protein CASTQYGGGYEQYF.

The genes are TRBV27 and TRBJ1-2; D not certain. V shed 4 bases and J shed 2 bases, with 14 bases lying between them. The CDR3 loop spans 15 amino acids. The germline V gene has CDR1 MNHEY and CDR2 SMNVEV (reference sequence). This CDR3 reads CASSSLTDLNYGYTF. The CDR3 DNA sequence: TGTGCCAGCAGTTCCTTGACTGACTTAAACTATGGCTACACCTTC.

This clone was detected a few times. The V and J genes are TRBV28 and TRBJ2-1, with 12 bases aligning to TRBD2. The junction had 6 bases not matched to a gene; V was cut back by 7 bases and J by 2 bases. The germline gives CDR1 MDHEN, CDR2 SYDVKM. The CDR3 spans 16 residues. As DNA, the CDR3 is TGTGCCAGCATCCTAGCGGGAGGGGGAGCCTACAATGAGCAGTTCTTC. Its protein is CASILAGGGAYNEQFF.

This sequence joins TRBV14 and TRBJ2-2; D is undetermined. V was clipped by 1 base and J by 4 bases, with 4 bases between them. The CDR3 covers 13 residues. In germline, CDR1 is SGHDN, CDR2 FVKESK. The CDR3, as DNA: TGTGCCAGCAGCCAAGCCGTCACCGGGGAGCTGTTTTTT. Its protein is CASSQAVTGELFF.

The rearrangement links TRBV13 to TRBJ2-1; D tentatively reads TRBD1 or TRBD2 (5 bases each). V lost 3 bases and J 2 bases, leaving 11 bases between the germline ends. Germline V CDR1 and CDR2: PRHDT, FYEKMQ (reference sequence). The CDR3 length is 15 residues. The CDR3 DNA reads TGTGCCAGCAGCTTGGGACGGGGCACCTACAATGAGCAGTTCTTC. Its protein product is CASSLGRGTYNEQFF.

The rearrangement joins TRBV6-5 to TRBJ2-7; TRBD1 matches at 7 bases. This CDR3 is 15 amino acids long. V dropped 2 bases and J dropped 4; count of bases not matched to a gene: 8. Germline V gene sequence: CDR1 MNHEY, CDR2 SVGAGI. The CDR3: CASSYRTGIHYEQYF. The CDR3 DNA reads TGTGCCAGCAGTTACAGGACAGGAATCCATTACGAGCAGTACTTC.

This clone has a single count. The chain links TRBV5-1 to TRBJ1-1; D is possibly TRBD1 (5 bases). The CDR3 is 12 amino acids. Per germline, CDR1 SGHRS and CDR2 YFSETQ. V lost 0 bases and J 11 bases, leaving 11 bases between the germline ends. DNA for the CDR3: TGCGCCAGCAGCTTGGGAGGGGAGGGGGCTTTCTTT. Amino acid sequence: CASSLGGEGAFF. The full variable domain, rest sourced from reference TRBV5-1 and TRBJ1-1, is KAGVTQTPRYLIKTRGQQVTLSCSPISGHRSVSWYQQTPGQGLQFLFEYFSETQRNKGNFPGRFSGRQFSNSRSEMNVSTLELGDSALYLCASSLGGEGAFFGQGTRLTVV.

The chain links TRBV27 to TRBJ2-2, with 8 bases fitting TRBD2. CDR1 MNHEY and CDR2 SMNVEV come from the germline V gene (reference sequence). The CDR3 length is 14 residues. J was trimmed by 5 bases and V by 6 bases; bases with no gene match: 5. The CDR3: CASSPGGGTGELFF. In DNA, the CDR3 is TGTGCCAGCAGCCCGGGAGGGGGTACCGGGGAGCTGTTTTTT.

The rearrangement joins TRBV5-1 to TRBJ1-1; 8 bases align to TRBD1. The V and J ends lost 1 base and 4 bases, in that order; junction bases with no gene match: 6. This CDR3 comprises 15 residues. Germline assignment: CDR1 SGHRS and CDR2 YFSETQ. CDR3 in amino acids: CASSLKTGDITEAFF. The CDR3 DNA follows: TGCGCCAGCAGCTTGAAGACAGGGGATATCACTGAAGCTTTCTTT.

The V and J genes are TRBV13 and TRBJ1-4, with a tentative D call TRBD1 (5 bases). Germline V lookup: CDR1 PRHDT, CDR2 FYEKMQ (reference sequence). V lost 5 bases and J 8 bases, leaving 15 bases between the germline ends. The CDR3 sequence is 14 residues long. The CDR3 spells CASSLSGGGEKLFF. As DNA, the CDR3 is TGTGCCAGCAGCCTTTCGGGGGGTGGAGAAAAACTGTTTTTT.